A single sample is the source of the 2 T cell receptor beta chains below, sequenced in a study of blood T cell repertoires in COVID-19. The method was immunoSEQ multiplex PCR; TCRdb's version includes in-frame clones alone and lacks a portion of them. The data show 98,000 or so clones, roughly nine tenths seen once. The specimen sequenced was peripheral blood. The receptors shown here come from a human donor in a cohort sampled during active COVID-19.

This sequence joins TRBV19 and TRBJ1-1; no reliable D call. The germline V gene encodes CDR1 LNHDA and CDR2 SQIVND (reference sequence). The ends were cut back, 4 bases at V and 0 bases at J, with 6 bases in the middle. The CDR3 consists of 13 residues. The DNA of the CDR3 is TGTGCCAGTAGTAGGCAGATGAACACTGAAGCTTTCTTT. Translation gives CASSRQMNTEAFF.

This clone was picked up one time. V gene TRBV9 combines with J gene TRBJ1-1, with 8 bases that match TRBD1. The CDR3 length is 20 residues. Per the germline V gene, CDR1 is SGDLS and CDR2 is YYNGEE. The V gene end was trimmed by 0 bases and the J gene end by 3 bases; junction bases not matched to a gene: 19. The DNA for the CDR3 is TGTGCCAGCAGCGTAGTTAAAATTAGACAGGGGAGGAAAATAGACACTGAAGCTTTCTTT. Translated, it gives CASSVVKIRQGRKIDTEAFF.